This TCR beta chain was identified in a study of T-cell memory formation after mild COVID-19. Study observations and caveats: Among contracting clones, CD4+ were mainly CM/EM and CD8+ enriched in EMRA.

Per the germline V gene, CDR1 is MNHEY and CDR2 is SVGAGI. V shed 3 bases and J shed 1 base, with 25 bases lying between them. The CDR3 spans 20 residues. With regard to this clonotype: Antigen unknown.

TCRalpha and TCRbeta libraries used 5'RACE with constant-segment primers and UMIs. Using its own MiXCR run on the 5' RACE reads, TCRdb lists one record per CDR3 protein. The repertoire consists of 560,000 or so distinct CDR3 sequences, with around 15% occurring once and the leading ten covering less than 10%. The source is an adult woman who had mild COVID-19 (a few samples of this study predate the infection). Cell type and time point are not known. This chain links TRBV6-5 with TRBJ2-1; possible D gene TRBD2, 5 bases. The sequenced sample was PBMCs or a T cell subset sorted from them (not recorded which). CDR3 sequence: CASSYPPPGSSRLSYNEQFF. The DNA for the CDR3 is TGTGCCAGCAGTTATCCTCCCCCGGGGTCTAGCAGGCTTTCCTACAATGAGCAGTTCTTC.